This T cell receptor beta chain was sequenced for a study of blood T cell repertoires in COVID-19. Study at large: The origin of the acute and convalescent COVID-19 samples was the United States, Italy and Spain.

This clone has just a few counts. Authors' analysis steps: Cell counts per sample came from amplifying reference gene primers. This table comes from immunoSEQ multiplex PCR, and its TCRdb copy is limited to in-frame clones, with some not included. V and J calls and clone size are those listed in that table; D and trimming were worked out from the DNA. The sample includes over 150,000 clones, 60% to 80% of them seen just once. The sample taken for sequencing was peripheral blood. The source of this sequence is an older man with acute or convalescent COVID-19.

The CDR3 sequence: CASSLAQQGSASYRLGYTF. The CDR3, as DNA: TGTGCCAGCAGCTTAGCTCAGCAGGGCTCAGCCAGTTATAGGTTGGGCTACACCTTC. The chain is built from TRBV7-9 and TRBJ1-2; possibly TRBD1 for D (5 bases). The V gene's germline CDR1 is SEHNR and CDR2 FQNEAQ (reference sequence). There are 19 residues in the CDR3. The germline V and J ends were trimmed by 0 bases and 8 bases, with 28 bases remaining between them.